The present entry profiles one T cell receptor beta chain with its context. Its antigen is currently unknown. The data are from a study of persistence of HIV-infected CD4 T cells. Study at large: CD4+ T cells responding to CMV or HIV-1 Gag were isolated.

Germline V CDR1 and CDR2: SEHNR, FQNEAQ (reference sequence). The V gene lost 2 bases and the J gene lost 4 bases, with 8 bases spanning the gap. CDR3 length equals 14 residues. Sequencing used immunoSEQ version 4 in survey mode. Genomic DNA was diluted to about 9.4 ng/uL, up to 1 ug per sample. Only in-frame clones appear in the TCRdb table, and some are missing; sequencing was by immunoSEQ multiplex PCR. This sample has about 32,000 clones; around 82% occur once, and the top ten carry about a sixth. An overlapping HIV-1 Gag peptide pool stimulated these cells at about 0.91 ug/peptide/mL. Memory cells lacking CD40L and CD69 with high CD45RO were sorted. CD4+ T cell counts exceeded 400 cells/uL; CMV serology was positive.

Sequencing was performed on CD4+ T cells sorted from PBMCs after approximately 19-hour stimulation, taken from a patient who received antiretroviral therapy. This clonotype originated in an adult woman with HIV who was CMV-seropositive. The rearrangement joins TRBV7-9 to TRBJ1-4; D remains unclear. For the CDR3, the DNA is TGTGCCAGCAGCTTAAGCGGGGTTAATGAAAAACTGTTTTTT. Translated: CASSLSGVNEKLFF.